This T cell receptor beta chain was profiled in a study of siplizumab effects on memory and regulatory T cells. Study results and limitations: The study found that siplizumab significantly reduced alloreactive sequences traceable to unstimulated CD4+ memory cells.

Points on this clone: The antigen is undetermined.

V was cut by 4 bases and J by 2 bases, with 2 bases left in between. CDR3 length: 12 amino acids. Germline CDR1 MNHEY, CDR2 SMNVEV (reference sequence). Clones were read by immunoSEQ multiplex PCR, and TCRdb kept only the in-frame ones, dropping some. Altogether 110,000 or so clones are present, 85% to 95% being singletons, with the ten largest covering around 0.16%. Input material: non-Treg CD4+ T cells sorted from blood. The TCR originated in a human donor in good health. This chain connects TRBV27 to TRBJ1-4; D unclear. The CDR3 coding sequence is TGTGCCAGCAGTTACACTAATGAAAAACTGTTTTTT. Protein product: CASSYTNEKLFF.